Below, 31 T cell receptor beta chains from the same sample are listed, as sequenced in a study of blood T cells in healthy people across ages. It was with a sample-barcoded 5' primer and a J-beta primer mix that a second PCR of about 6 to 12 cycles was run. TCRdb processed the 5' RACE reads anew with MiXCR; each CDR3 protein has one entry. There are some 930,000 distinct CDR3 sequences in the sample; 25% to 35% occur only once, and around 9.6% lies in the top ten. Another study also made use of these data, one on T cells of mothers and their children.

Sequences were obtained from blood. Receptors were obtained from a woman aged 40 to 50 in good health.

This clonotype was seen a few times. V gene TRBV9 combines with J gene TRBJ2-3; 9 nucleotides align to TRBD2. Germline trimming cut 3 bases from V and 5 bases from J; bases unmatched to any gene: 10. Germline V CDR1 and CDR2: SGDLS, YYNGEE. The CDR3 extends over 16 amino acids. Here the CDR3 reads CASSEIAGLAEDTQYF. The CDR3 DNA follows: TGTGCCAGCAGCGAGATCGCGGGACTAGCTGAAGATACGCAGTATTTT.

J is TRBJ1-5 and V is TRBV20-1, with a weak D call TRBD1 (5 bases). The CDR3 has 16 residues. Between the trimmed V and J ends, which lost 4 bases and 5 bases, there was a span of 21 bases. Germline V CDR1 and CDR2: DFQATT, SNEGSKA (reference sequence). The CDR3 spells CSAKGRVIGSYQPQHF. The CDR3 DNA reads TGCAGTGCTAAGGGCAGGGTGATAGGTTCATATCAGCCCCAGCATTTT.

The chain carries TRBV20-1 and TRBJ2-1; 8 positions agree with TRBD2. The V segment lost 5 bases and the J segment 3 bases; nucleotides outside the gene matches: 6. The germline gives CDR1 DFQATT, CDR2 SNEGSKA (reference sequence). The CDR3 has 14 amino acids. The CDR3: CSAPGGEGYNEQFF. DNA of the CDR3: TGCAGTGCTCCGGGGGGGGAGGGCTACAATGAGCAGTTCTTC.

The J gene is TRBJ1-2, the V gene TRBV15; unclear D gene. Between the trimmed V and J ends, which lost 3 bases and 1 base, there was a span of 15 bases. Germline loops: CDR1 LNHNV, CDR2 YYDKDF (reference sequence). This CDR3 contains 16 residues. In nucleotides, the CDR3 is TGTGCCACCAGCAGGAACCTAGTGACGGTTAACTATGGCTACACCTTC. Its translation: CATSRNLVTVNYGYTF. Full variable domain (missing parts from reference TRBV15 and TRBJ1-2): DAMVIQNPRYQVTQFGKPVTLSCSQTLNHNVMYWYQQKSSQAPKLLFHYYDKDFNNEADTPDNFQSRRPNTSFCFLDIRSPGLGDTAMYLCATSRNLVTVNYGYTFGSGTRLTVV.

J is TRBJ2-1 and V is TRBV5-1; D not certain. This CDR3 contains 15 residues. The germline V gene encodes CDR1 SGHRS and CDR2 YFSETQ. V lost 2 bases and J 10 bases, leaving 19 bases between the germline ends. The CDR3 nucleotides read TGCGCCAGCAGCTTCAACTTGGGCCGAAATCCGGAGCAGTTCTTC. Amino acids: CASSFNLGRNPEQFF.

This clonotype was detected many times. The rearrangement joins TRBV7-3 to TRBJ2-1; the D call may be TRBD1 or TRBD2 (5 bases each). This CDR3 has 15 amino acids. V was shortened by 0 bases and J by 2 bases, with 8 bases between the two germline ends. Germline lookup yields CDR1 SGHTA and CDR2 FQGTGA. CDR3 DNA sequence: TGTGCCAGCAGCTTAACGCGAGGGGCCTACAATGAGCAGTTCTTC. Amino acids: CASSLTRGAYNEQFF.

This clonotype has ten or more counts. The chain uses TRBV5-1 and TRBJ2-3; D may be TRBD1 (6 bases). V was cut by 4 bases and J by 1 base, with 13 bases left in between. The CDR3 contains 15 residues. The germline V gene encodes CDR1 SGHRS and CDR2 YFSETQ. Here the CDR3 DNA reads TGCGCCAGCAGCCAGGGCAGGGGTCGCACAGATACGCAGTATTTT. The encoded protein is CASSQGRGRTDTQYF.

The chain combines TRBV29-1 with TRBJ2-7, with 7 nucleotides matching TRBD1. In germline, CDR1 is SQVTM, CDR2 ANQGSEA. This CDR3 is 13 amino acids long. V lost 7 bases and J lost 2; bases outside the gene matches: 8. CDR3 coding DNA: TGCAGCGCCCAGGGACAGACTGCCTACGAGCAGTACTTC. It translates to CSAQGQTAYEQYF.

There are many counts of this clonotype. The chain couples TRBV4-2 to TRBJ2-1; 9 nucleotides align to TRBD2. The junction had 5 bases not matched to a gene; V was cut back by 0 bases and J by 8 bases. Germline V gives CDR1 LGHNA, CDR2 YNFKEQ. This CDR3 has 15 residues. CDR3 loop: CASSQEAGGSYEQFF. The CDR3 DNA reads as TGTGCCAGCAGCCAAGAGGCGGGGGGGTCGTATGAGCAGTTCTTC.

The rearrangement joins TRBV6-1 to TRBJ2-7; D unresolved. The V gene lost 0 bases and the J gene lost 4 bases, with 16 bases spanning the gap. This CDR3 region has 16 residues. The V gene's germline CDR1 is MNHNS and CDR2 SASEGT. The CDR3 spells CASSEAPSEYEYEQYF. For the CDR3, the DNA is TGTGCCAGCAGTGAAGCCCCCTCGGAGTATGAGTACGAGCAGTACTTC.

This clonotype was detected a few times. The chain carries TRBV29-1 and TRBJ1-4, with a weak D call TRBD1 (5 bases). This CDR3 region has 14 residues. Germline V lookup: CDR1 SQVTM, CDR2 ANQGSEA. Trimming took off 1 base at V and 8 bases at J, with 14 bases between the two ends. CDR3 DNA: TGCAGCGTTGAAGTCCCAGGGTTTTTGGAAAAACTGTTTTTT. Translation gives CSVEVPGFLEKLFF.

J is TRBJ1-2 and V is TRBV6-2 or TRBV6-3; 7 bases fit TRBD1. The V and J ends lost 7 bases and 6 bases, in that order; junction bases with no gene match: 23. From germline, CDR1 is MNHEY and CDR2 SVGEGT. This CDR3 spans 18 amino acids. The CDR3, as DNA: TGTGCCAGCACTCACTGGAAACCGGGGACAGCACCCGGTGATGGCTACACCTTC. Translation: CASTHWKPGTAPGDGYTF.

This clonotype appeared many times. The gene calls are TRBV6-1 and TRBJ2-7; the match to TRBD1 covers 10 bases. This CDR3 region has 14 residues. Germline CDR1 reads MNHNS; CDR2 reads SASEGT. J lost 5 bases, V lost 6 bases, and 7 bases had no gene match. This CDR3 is CASSLDRGRNEQYF. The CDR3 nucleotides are TGTGCCAGCAGCCTTGACAGGGGGCGAAACGAGCAGTACTTC.

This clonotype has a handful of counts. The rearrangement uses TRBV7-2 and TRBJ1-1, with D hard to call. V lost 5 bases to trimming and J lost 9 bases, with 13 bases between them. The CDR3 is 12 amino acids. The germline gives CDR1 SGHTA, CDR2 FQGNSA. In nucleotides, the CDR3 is TGTGCCAGCAGCCCAGGACGGGTTAAAGCTTTCTTT. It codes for CASSPGRVKAFF.

The CDR3 protein is CASSFRTGPAADTQYF. DNA for the CDR3: TGTGCCAGCAGTTTTCGGACTGGACCCGCGGCAGATACGCAGTATTTT. The chain uses TRBV27 and TRBJ2-3, with a tentative D call TRBD2 (5 bases). Trimming left V 3 bases short and J 4 bases short, with 17 bases between. The germline gives CDR1 MNHEY, CDR2 SMNVEV (reference sequence). The CDR3 runs 16 residues.

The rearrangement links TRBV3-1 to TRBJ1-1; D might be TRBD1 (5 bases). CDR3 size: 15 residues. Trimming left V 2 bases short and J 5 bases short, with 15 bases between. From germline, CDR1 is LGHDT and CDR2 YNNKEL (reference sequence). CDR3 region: CASSQPPGVGTEAFF. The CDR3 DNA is TGTGCCAGCAGCCAACCGCCGGGGGTAGGGACTGAAGCTTTCTTT.

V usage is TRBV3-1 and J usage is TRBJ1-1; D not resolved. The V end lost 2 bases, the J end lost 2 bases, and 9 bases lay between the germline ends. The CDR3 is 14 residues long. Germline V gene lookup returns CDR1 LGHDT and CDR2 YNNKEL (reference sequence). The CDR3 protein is CASSQYSINTEAFF. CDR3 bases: TGTGCCAGCAGCCAATACTCTATCAACACTGAAGCTTTCTTT.

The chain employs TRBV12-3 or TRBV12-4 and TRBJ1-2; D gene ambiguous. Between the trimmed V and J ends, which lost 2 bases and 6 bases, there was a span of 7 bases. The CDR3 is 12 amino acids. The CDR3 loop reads CASSLWQNGYTF. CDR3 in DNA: TGTGCCAGCAGTTTATGGCAGAATGGCTACACCTTC.

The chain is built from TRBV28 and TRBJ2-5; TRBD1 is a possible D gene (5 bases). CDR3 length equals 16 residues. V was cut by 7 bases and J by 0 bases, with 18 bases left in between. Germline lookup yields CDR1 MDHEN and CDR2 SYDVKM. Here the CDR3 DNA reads TGTGCCAGCAACCCGCGAGGACAAACGTACCAAGAGACCCAGTACTTC. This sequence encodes CASNPRGQTYQETQYF.

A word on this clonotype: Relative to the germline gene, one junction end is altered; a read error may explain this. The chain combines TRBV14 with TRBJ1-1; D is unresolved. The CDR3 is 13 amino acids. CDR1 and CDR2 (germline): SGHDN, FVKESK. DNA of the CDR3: TGTGCCAGCGGCCAAGAGATGAACACTGAAGCTTTCTTT. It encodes CASGQEMNTEAFF.

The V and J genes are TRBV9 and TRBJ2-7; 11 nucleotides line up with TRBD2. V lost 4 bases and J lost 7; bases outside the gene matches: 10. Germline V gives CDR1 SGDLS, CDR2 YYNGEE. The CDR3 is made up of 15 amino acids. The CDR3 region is CASSTSGGVYNEQYF. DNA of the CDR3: TGTGCCAGCAGCACTAGCGGGGGAGTTTACAATGAGCAGTACTTC.

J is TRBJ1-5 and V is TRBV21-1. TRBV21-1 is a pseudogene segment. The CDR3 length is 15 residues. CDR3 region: CASSRLVLGNQPQHF. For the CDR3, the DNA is TGTGCCAGCAGCCGCTTGGTATTGGGCAATCAGCCCCAGCATTTT.

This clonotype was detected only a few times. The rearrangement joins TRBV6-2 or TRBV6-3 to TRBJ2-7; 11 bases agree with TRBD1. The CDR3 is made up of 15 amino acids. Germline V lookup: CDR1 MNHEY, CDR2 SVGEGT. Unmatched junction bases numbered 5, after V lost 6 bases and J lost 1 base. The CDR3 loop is CASSDGTGGSYEQYF. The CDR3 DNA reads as TGTGCCAGCAGCGATGGGACAGGGGGATCCTACGAGCAGTACTTC.

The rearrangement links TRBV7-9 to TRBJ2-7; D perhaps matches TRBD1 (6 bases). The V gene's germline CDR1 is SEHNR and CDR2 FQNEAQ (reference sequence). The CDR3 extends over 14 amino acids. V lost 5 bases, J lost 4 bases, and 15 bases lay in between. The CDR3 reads CASSPNRVSYEQYF. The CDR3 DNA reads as TGTGCCAGCAGCCCGAACAGGGTCAGTTACGAGCAGTACTTC.

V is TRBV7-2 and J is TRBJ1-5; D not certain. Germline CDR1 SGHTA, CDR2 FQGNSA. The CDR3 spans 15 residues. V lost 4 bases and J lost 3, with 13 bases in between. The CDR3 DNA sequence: TGTGCCAGCAGCTCGAACCCGGGCCTCAATCAGCCCCAGCATTTT. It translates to CASSSNPGLNQPQHF. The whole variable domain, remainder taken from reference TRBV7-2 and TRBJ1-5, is GAGVSQSPSNKVTEKGKDVELRCDPISGHTALYWYRQSLGQGLEFLIYFQGNSAPDKSGLPSDRFSAERTGGSVSTLTIQRTQQEDSAVYLCASSSNPGLNQPQHFGDGTRLSIL.

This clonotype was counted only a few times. The CDR3 is CASSFGQGANEQYF. Here the CDR3 DNA reads TGCGCCAGCAGCTTCGGACAGGGAGCGAACGAGCAGTACTTC. The chain employs TRBV5-1 and TRBJ2-7; 8 positions agree with TRBD1. This CDR3 has 14 residues. J gave up 5 bases and V 2 bases, and 6 bases lay outside the gene matches. Per germline, CDR1 SGHRS and CDR2 YFSETQ.

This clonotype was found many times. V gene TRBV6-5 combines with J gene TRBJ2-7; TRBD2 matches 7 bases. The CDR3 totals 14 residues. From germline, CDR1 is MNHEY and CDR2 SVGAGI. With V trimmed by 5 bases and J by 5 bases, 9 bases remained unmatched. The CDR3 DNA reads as TGTGCCAGCAGTCCATCCGGGGGGATGGACGAGCAGTACTTC. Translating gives CASSPSGGMDEQYF.

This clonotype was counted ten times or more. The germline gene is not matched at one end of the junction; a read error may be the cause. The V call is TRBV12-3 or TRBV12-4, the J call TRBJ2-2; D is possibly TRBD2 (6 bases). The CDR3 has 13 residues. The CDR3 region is CASSLGGPGELFF. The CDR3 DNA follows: TGTGCCAGCAGCTTAGGAGGGCCCGGGGAGCTGTTTTTT.

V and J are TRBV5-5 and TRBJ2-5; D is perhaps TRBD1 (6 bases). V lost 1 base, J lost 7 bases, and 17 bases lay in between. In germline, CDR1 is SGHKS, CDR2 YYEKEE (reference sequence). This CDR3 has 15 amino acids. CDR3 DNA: TGTGCCAGCAGCTTGTACAGGGAGACTTCAGGGACCCAGTACTTC. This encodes CASSLYRETSGTQYF.

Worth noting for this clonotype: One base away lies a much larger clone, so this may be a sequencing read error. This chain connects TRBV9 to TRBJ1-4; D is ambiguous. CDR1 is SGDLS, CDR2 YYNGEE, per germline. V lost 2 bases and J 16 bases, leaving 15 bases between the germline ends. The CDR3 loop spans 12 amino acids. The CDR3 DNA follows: TGTGCCAGCAGCGTCTCGCTGGATACGCAGTTTTTT. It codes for CASSVSLDTQFF.

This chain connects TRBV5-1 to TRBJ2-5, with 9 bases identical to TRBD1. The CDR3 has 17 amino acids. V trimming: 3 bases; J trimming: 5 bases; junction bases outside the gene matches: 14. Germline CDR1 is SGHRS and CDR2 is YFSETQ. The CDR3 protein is CASSSTGGQGPRETQYF. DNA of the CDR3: TGCGCCAGCAGCTCCACAGGGGGCCAGGGACCCAGGGAGACCCAGTACTTC.